Included here is one TCR beta chain sequence, with context. The antigen is unknown. One junction end disagrees with the germline gene, perhaps due to a read error. These data originate in a study of T-cell reconstitution after alpha-beta-depleted transplantation in children. Notes on the study in general: Newly produced T cells mostly provided counts and TCRbeta diversity after one year, as hyperexpanded clones declined.

Unique molecular identifiers were used to barcode this TCRbeta library. A single record per CDR3 protein comes from TCRdb applying MiXCR to the PCR reads. The profile covers hundreds of thousands of distinct CDR3 sequences, with roughly 14% appearing a single time and 0.79% taken by the ten largest. This CDR3 region has 16 residues. The sequence came from a girl aged 2 to 10 with congenital amegakaryocytic thrombocytopenia, due to receive a stem cell transplant. The chain couples TRBV12-3 or TRBV12-4 to TRBJ2-5; 9 bases match TRBD1. The specimen was PBMCs, collected before TCRalphabeta/CD19-depleted stem cell transplant. CDR3 DNA sequence: TGTGCCAGCAGATTCACCGGGACAGGGAGCTCAGAGGCCCAGTACTTC. Encoded protein: CASRFTGTGSSEAQYF.